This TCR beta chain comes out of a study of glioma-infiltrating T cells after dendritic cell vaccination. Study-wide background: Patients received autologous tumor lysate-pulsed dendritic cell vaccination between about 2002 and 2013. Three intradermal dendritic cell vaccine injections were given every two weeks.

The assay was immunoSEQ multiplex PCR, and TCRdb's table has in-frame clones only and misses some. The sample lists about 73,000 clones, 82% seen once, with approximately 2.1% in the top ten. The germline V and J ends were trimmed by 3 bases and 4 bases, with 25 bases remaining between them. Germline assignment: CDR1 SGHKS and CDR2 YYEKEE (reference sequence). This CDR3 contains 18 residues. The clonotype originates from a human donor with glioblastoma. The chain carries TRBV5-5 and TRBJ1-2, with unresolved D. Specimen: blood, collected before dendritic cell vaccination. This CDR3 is CASSWTILPSRATYGYTF. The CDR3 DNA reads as TGTGCCAGCAGCTGGACTATCTTACCTTCACGAGCCACCTATGGCTACACCTTC.